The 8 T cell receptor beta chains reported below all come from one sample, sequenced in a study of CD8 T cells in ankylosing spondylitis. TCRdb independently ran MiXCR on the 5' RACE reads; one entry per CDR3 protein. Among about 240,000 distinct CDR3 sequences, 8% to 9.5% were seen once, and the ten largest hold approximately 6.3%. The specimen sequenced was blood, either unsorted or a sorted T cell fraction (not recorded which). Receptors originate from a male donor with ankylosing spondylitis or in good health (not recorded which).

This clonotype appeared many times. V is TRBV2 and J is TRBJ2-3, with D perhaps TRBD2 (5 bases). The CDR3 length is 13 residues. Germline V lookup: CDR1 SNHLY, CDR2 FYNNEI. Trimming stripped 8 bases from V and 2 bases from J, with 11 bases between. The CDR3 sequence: CASALGFTDTQYF. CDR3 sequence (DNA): TGTGCCAGCGCACTAGGGTTCACAGATACGCAGTATTTT.

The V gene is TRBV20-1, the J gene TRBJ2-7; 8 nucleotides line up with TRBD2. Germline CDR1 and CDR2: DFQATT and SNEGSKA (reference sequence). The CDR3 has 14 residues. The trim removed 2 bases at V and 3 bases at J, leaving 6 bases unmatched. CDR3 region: CSARTLAGGYEQYF. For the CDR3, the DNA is TGCAGTGCTAGAACCCTAGCGGGTGGCTACGAGCAGTACTTC.

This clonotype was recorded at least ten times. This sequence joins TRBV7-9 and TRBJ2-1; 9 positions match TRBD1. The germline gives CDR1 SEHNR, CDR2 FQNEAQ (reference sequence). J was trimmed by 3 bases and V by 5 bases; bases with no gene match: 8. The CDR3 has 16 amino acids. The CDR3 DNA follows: TGTGCCAGCAGCCCTGAACCGGGACAGGGCTACAATGAGCAGTTCTTC. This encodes CASSPEPGQGYNEQFF.

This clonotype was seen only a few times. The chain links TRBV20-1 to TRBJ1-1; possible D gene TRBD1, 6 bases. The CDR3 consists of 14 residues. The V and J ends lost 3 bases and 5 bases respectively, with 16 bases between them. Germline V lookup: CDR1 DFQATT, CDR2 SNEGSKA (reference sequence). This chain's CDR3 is CSAREGGPKTEAFF. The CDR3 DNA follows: TGCAGTGCTAGGGAGGGGGGCCCCAAGACTGAAGCTTTCTTT.

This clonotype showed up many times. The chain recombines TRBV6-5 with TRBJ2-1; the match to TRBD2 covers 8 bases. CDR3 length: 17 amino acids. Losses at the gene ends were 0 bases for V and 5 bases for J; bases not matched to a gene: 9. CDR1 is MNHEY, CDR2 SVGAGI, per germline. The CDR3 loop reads CASSYSSGGFKNNEQFF. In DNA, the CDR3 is TGTGCCAGCAGTTACTCCTCGGGGGGGTTTAAAAACAATGAGCAGTTCTTC.

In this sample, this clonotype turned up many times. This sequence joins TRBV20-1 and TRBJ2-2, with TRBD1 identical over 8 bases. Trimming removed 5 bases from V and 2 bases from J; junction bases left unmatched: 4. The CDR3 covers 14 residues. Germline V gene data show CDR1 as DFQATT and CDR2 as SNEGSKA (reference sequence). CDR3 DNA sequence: TGCAGTGCTTGGACAGGGCTAAACACCGGGGAGCTGTTTTTT. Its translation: CSAWTGLNTGELFF.

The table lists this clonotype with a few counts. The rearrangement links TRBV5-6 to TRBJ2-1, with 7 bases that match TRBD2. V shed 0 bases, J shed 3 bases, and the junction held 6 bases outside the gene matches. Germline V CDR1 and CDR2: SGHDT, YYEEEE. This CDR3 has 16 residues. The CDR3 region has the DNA TGTGCCAGCAGCTTGGTTTCGGGAGGCAGCTACAATGAGCAGTTCTTC. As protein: CASSLVSGGSYNEQFF.

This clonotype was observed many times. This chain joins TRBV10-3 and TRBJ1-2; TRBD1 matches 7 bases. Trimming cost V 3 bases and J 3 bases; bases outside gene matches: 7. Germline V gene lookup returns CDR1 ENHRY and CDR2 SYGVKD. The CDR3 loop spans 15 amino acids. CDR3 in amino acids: CAISDTRDRDYGYTF. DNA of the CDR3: TGTGCCATCAGTGACACCCGCGACAGGGACTATGGCTACACCTTC.